These T cell receptor beta chains were read from a single sample in a study of vaccination effects on CD4 cells after COVID-19. The repertoire was sequenced with immunoSEQ multiplex PCR; TCRdb's copy has only in-frame clones and lacks some. Of 25,000 to 30,000 clones listed, more than 60% are singletons. Their specific antigens are unknown. Sequences were derived from CD4+ T cells from PBMCs cultured with SARS-CoV-2 spike peptides, sampled before COVID-19 vaccination. The receptors stem from a human donor who received a COVID-19 vaccine. The CDR3 runs from the conserved cysteine through the conserved F or W.

TRBJ2-3 TRBV2 CASSVGRGPDTQYF
TRBJ1-1 TRBV19 CASSTGQGARAFF
TRBJ1-2 TRBV19 CASSGVNYGYTF
TRBJ2-5 TRBV5-4 CASSLGGGAKETQYF
TRBJ1-3 TRBV10-2 CASTPTGTFSGNTIYF
TRBJ1-1 TRBV11-1 CASSFRRGTEAFF
TRBJ2-6 TRBV28 CASTPRTGAAGANVLTF
TRBJ1-6 TRBV28 CASSSSHQIYNSPLHF
TRBJ2-3 TRBV28 CASSLRGRHTQYF
TRBJ1-1 TRBV12-3/TRBV12-4 CASSAGAGEAFF